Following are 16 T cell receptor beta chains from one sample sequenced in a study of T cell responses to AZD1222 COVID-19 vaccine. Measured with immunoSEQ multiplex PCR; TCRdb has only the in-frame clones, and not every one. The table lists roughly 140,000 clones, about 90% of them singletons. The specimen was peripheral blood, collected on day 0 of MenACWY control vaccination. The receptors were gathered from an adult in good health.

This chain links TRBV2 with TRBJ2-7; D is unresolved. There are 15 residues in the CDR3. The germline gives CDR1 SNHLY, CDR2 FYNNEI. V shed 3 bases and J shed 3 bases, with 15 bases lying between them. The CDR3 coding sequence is TGTGCCAGCAGTGAGCCTGTCGGGTCCAGCTACGAGCAGTACTTC. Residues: CASSEPVGSSYEQYF.

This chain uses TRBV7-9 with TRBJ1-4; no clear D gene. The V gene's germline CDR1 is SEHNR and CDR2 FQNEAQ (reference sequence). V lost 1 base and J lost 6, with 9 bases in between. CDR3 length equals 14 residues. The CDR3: CASSLGGGDEKLFF. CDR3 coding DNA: TGTGCCAGCAGCTTAGGGGGTGGCGATGAAAAACTGTTTTTT.

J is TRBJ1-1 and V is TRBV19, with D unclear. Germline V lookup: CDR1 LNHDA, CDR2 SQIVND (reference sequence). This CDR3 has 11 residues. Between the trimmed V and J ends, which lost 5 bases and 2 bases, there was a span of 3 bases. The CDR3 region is CASSLNTEAFF. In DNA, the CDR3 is TGTGCCAGTAGTCTCAACACTGAAGCTTTCTTT.

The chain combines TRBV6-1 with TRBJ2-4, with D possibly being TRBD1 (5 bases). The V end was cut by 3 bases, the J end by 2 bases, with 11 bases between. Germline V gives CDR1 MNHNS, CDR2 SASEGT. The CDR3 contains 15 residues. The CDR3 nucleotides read TGTGCCAGCAGTGACATTGGGGCTTCCAAAAACATTCAGTACTTC. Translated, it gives CASSDIGASKNIQYF.

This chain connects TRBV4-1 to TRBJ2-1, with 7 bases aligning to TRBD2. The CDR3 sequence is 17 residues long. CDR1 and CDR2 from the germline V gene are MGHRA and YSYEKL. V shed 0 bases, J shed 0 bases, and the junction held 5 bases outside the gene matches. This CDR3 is CASSQDRSGTSYNEQFF. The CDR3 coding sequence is TGCGCCAGCAGCCAAGACCGGAGCGGGACCTCCTACAATGAGCAGTTCTTC.

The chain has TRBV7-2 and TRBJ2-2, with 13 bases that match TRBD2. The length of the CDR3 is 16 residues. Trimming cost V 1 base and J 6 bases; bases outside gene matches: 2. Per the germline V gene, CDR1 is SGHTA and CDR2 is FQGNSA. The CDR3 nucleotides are TGTGCCAGCAGCTTAGTCGGACTAGCGGGAGCCGGGGAGCTGTTTTTT. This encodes CASSLVGLAGAGELFF.

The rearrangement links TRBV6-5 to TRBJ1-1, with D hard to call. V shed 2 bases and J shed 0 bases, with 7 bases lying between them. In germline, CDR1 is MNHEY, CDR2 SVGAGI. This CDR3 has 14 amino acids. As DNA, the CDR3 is TGTGCCAGCAGTTACCAACCCGTGAACACTGAAGCTTTCTTT. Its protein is CASSYQPVNTEAFF.

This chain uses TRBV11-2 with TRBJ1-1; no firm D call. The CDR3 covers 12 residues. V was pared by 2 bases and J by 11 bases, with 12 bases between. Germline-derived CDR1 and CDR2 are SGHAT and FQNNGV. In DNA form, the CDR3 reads TGTGCCAGCAGCTTAAGCCGGGCGCAGGCTTTCTTT. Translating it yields CASSLSRAQAFF.

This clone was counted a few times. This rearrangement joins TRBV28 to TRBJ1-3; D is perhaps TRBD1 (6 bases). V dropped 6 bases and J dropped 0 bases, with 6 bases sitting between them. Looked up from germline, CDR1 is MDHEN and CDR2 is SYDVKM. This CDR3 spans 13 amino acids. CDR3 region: CASRQGSGNTIYF. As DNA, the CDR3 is TGTGCCAGCAGACAGGGCTCTGGAAACACCATATATTTT. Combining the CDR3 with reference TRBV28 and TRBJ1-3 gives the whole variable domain DVKVTQSSRYLVKRTGEKVFLECVQDMDHENMFWYRQDPGLGLRLIYFSYDVKMKEKGDIPEGYSVSREKKERFSLILESASTNQTSMYLCASRQGSGNTIYFGEGSWLTVV.

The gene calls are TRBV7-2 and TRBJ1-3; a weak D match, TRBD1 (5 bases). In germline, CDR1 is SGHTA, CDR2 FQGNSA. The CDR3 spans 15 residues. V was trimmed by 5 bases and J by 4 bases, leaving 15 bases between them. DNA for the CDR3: TGTGCCAGCAGCCTCGGGACCGGCGGAGGAAACACCATATATTTT. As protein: CASSLGTGGGNTIYF.

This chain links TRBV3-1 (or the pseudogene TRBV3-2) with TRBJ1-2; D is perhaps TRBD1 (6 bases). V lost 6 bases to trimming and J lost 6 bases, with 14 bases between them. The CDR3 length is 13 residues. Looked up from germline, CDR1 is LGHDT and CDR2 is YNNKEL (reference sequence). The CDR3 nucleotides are TGTGCCAGCAGGTACGGTCAGGGGAATGGCTACACCTTC. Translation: CASRYGQGNGYTF.

As DNA, the CDR3 is TGTGCATCGGGCCCCCCGGAAAAACTGTTTTTT. Translating gives CASGPPEKLFF. The chain carries TRBV30 and TRBJ1-4; D call uncertain. The CDR3 is made up of 11 amino acids. Germline V gives CDR1 GTSNPN, CDR2 SVGIG (reference sequence).

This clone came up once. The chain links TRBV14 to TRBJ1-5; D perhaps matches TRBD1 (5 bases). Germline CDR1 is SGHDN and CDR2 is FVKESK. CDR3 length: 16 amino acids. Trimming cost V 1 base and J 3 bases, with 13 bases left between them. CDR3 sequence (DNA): TGTGCCAGCAGCCAAGGTTGGGGGAGACTCAATCAGCCCCAGCATTTT. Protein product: CASSQGWGRLNQPQHF.

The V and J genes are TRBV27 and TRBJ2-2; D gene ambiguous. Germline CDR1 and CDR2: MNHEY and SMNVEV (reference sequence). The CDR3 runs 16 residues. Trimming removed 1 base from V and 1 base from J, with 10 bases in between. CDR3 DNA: TGTGCCAGCAGTTTATATCCAGCGCAGAACACCGGGGAGCTGTTTTTT. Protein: CASSLYPAQNTGELFF.

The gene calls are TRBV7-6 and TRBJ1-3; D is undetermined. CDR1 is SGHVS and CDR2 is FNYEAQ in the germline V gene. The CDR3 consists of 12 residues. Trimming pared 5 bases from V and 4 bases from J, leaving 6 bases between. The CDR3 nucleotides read TGTGCCAGCAGCCCTGCAGGAAACACCATATATTTT. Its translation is CASSPAGNTIYF.

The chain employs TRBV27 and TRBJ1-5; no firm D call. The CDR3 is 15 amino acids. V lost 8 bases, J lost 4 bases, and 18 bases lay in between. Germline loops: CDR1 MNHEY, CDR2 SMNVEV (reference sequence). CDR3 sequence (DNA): TGTGCCAGCCCCTTGGCCCGGCGGGTGAATCAGCCCCAGCATTTT. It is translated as CASPLARRVNQPQHF.